Listed below are T cell receptor beta chains from one sample, sequenced in a study of response to subunit inactivated influenza vaccine. Each CDR3 protein is one row after TCRdb ran MiXCR on the RT-PCR reads. The sample lists approximately 530,000 distinct CDR3 sequences; 10% to 15% were seen once. The material sequenced was PBMCs from blood, taken about 6 weeks after vaccination. Source of these receptors: a man over 45 who received an inactivated influenza vaccine. CDR3s include the opening cysteine and the closing phenylalanine or tryptophan. D genes are given only for firm matches. Size values are once, few and many counts, or a class for expanded clones, and some rows have none.

j_call d_call clone_size v_call cdr3_nt cdr3_aa
TRBJ2-7 - few TRBV29-1 TGCAGCGTTGTTCTCGAGACAGCACCTTACGAGCAGTACTTC CSVVLETAPYEQYF
TRBJ2-1 - few TRBV29-1 TGCAGCGCTGGCCCCGCTAACAATGAGCAGTTCTTC CSAGPANNEQFF
TRBJ1-5 - many TRBV20-1 TGCAGTGCTAGCCAGAGGGGTCGTAATCAGCCCCAGCATTTT CSASQRGRNQPQHF
TRBJ2-7 TRBD2 - TRBV6-2/TRBV6-3 TGTGCCAGCAGCTGGGGACTAGCTTGGCTGTTCGACTACGAGCAGTACTTC CASSWGLAWLFDYEQYF
TRBJ2-7 TRBD1 few TRBV5-1 TGCGCCAGCACCGTTGGTGGGACAGGGGCCTACGAGCAGTACTTC CASTVGGTGAYEQYF
TRBJ2-1 TRBD2 many TRBV29-1 TGCAGCGTTGTCTCGGGAGGGCCCTACAATGAGCAGTTCTTC CSVVSGGPYNEQFF
TRBJ2-7 TRBD2 - TRBV28 TGTGCCAGCAGTTTGATAGGGAGGGGATCCTACGAGCAGTACTTC CASSLIGRGSYEQYF
TRBJ1-2 - - TRBV11-1 TGTGCCAGCAGCTTACGGGGTCGTGACTATGGCTACACCTTC CASSLRGRDYGYTF
TRBJ1-2 - - TRBV29-1 TGCAGCGGGGGGGGCAGTAACTATGGCTACACCTTC CSGGGSNYGYTF
TRBJ1-3 - - TRBV27 TGTGCCAGCAGGCCCACAGGGACCGCTGGAAACACCATATATTTT CASRPTGTAGNTIYF
TRBJ2-2 TRBD1 many TRBV24-1 TGTGCCACCAGTGATCTGGGGACAGGGAGGACCGGGGAGCTGTTTTTT CATSDLGTGRTGELFF
TRBJ1-1 TRBD1 few TRBV3-1 TGTGCCAGCAGCCTAAGAGGGGGCTCGACCACTGAAGCTTTCTTT CASSLRGGSTTEAFF
TRBJ2-5 TRBD1 few TRBV12-3/TRBV12-4 TGTGCCAGCAGCCAGGACAGGCGAGTAAGAGAGACCCAGTACTTC CASSQDRRVRETQYF
TRBJ1-1 - - TRBV6-2/TRBV6-3 TGTGCCAGCAGTTACTGGGGATACACTGAAGCTTTCTTT CASSYWGYTEAFF
TRBJ2-2 - - TRBV12-3/TRBV12-4 TGTGCCAGTTTGGTGGGGGCAAGGCGCACCGGGGAGCTGTTTTTT CASLVGARRTGELFF
TRBJ2-1 TRBD1 - TRBV12-3/TRBV12-4 TGTGCCAGCACCTCGGGACAGGGGATTACCGACAATGAGCAGTTCTTC CASTSGQGITDNEQFF
TRBJ2-1 - few TRBV7-9 TGTTCCAGCAGCCCAATCGTTGGGCCCTACAATGAGCAGTTCTTC CSSSPIVGPYNEQFF
TRBJ1-5 - few TRBV7-9 TGTGCCAGCAGCTTAGGATCCGGGTTTCAGCCCCAGCATTTT CASSLGSGFQPQHF
TRBJ1-2 - few TRBV5-1 TGCGCCAGCAGCTTGGATCTGGTTTATGGCTACACCTTC CASSLDLVYGYTF
TRBJ2-1 TRBD2 - TRBV20-1 TGCAGTGCTACCTTTCTAGCGGGAGCTAATGAGCAGTTCTTC CSATFLAGANEQFF
TRBJ1-3 TRBD1 few TRBV15 TGTGCCACCAGCAAAGACAGGGCGGGCGGAAACACCATATATTTT CATSKDRAGGNTIYF
TRBJ2-1 - few TRBV10-3 TGTGCCATCAGTGGGGCAGTCCTCTCCTACAATGAGCAGTTCTTC CAISGAVLSYNEQFF
TRBJ2-2 TRBD1 few TRBV5-1 TGCGCCAGCAGCGGACAGGGGACCGGGGAGCTGTTTTTT CASSGQGTGELFF
TRBJ2-7 TRBD2 - TRBV12-3/TRBV12-4 TGTGCCAGCAGATATACTAGCGGGGGGTCCTCCGAGCAGTACTTC CASRYTSGGSSEQYF
TRBJ2-3 TRBD1 once TRBV7-6 TGTGCCAGCAGCAGCCCGAGACAGGGGTGGGATACGCAGTATTTT CASSSPRQGWDTQYF
TRBJ1-2 - many TRBV7-6 TGTGCCAGCAGCTTAGGGACGGGGATGGACTATGGCTACACCTTC CASSLGTGMDYGYTF
TRBJ2-5 - - TRBV6-2/TRBV6-3 TGTGCCAGCAGTCAACGACTGGTACAAGAGACCCAGTACTTC CASSQRLVQETQYF